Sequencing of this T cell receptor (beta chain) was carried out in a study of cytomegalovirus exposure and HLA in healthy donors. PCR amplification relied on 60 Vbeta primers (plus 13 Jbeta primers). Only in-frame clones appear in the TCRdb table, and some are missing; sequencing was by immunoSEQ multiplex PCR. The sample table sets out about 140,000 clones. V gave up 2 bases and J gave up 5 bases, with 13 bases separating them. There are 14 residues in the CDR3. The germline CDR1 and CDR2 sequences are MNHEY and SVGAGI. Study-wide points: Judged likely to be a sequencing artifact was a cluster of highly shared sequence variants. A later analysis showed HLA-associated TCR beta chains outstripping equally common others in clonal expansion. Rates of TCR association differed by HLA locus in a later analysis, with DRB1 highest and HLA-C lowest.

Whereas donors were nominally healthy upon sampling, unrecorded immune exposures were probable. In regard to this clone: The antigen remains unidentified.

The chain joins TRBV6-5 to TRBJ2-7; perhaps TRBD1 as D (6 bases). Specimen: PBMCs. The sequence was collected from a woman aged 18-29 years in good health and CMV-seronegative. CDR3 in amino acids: CASSYDRPPDEQYF. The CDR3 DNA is TGTGCCAGCAGTTACGACAGGCCCCCAGACGAGCAGTACTTC.